This TCR beta chain was identified during a study of human T cells and chemical hapten exposure. The CDR3 sequence is 15 residues long. Germline V CDR1 and CDR2: MGHDK, SYGVNS. V shed 1 base, J shed 13 bases, and the junction held 10 bases outside the gene matches. Time point denoted: pre-sensitization, week 0. The sample's treatment: therapeutic diphenylcyclopropenone sensitization with weekly scalp DPC. Via MiXCR, TCRdb re-called the RACE reads, giving one row per CDR3 protein. Of under 400,000 distinct CDR3 sequences in the sample, 5.1% are singletons; the top ten hold just over 2.5%. This clonotype was obtained from a woman aged 45-65 years with alopecia areata. Some clones in this sample may be carry-over from other donors' samples. The sequencing here drew on whole blood, taken in connection with sensitization to the hapten diphenylcyclopropenone (DPC). V is TRBV25-1 and J is TRBJ2-1, with 10 bases lining up with TRBD2. CDR3 in amino acids: CASSESSPSGRPQFF. The CDR3 DNA is TGTGCCAGCAGTGAATCCTCCCCTAGCGGGAGACCCCAGTTCTTC.